This T cell receptor beta chain originates from a study of shared clonotypes between healthy human individuals. Study-wide results and caveats: The sampled material consisted only of blood, and tissue repertoires are likely to differ. Between several donors, naive CD4 clonotypes were shared at a level of about 5%.

Notes on this clone: Its cognate antigen is unknown.

TCRdb keeps only in-frame clones here, not all; method: immunoSEQ multiplex PCR. The sample yields 550,000 to 800,000 clones, approximately 79% seen once. The CDR3 spans 15 residues. Germline CDR1 reads MGHRA; CDR2 reads YSYEKL. V was trimmed by 1 base and J by 4 bases, leaving 11 bases between them. The specimen sequenced was memory CD4+ T cells sorted from blood. Sample subset: CD45RA-negative fraction. The chain joins TRBV4-1 to TRBJ2-1; the D gene is possibly TRBD1 (5 bases). This clonotype originated in a woman aged 25 to 39 in good health. As DNA, the CDR3 is TGCGCCAGCAGCCAAGCACGGGCAGGGTACAATGAGCAGTTCTTC. It codes for CASSQARAGYNEQFF.